The entry below gives a single T cell receptor beta chain sequence along with its context. The antigen is not known. This specimen belongs to a study of identical twins. Study-wide results and limits: Fewer insertions were carried by abundant cord blood beta clonotypes, but none was seen in memory repertoires. Low generation-probability sequences were in excess among twin-shared out-of-frame alpha sequences. Weaker excess sharing between twins was seen in beta out-of-frame sequences.

TCRdb analysed the 5' RACE reads with MiXCR anew, one entry per CDR3 protein. The sample carries roughly 1,500,000 distinct CDR3 sequences, less than 35% recorded once. This CDR3 spans 11 amino acids. Trimming stripped 10 bases from V and 7 bases from J, with 13 bases between. Each donor (without exception) was a healthy Caucasian. This sequence was found in a newborn girl in good health. The sequencing sample was made of cord blood. V is TRBV12-3 or TRBV12-4 and J is TRBJ1-2; no reliable D call. This CDR3 reads CATRTTSGYTF. CDR3 coding DNA: TGTGCCACCAGGACCACGTCTGGCTACACCTTC.